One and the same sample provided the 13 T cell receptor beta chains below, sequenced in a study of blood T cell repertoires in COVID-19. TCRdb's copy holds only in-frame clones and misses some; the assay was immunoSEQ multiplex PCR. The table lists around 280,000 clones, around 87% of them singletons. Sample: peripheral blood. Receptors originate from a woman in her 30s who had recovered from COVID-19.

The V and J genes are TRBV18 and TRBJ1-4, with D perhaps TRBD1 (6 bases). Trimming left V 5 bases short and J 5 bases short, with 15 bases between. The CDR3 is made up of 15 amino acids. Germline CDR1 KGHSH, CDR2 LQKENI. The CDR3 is CASSAIQGDNEKLFF. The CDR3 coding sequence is TGTGCCAGCTCAGCCATACAGGGCGACAATGAAAAACTGTTTTTT.

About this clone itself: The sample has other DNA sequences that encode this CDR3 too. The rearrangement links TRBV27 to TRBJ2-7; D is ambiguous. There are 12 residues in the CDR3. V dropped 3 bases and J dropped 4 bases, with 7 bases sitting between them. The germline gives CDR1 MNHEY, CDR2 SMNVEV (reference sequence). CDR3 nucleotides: TGTGCCAGCAGTTTGTCGGGTTACGAGCAGTACTTC. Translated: CASSLSGYEQYF.

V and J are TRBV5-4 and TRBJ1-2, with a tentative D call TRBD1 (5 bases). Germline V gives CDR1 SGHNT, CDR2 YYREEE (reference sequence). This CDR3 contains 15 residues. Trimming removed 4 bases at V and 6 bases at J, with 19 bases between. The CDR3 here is CASSRETATSNGYTF. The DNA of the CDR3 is TGTGCCAGCAGCCGGGAGACAGCAACTTCTAATGGCTACACCTTC.

The chain's CDR3 is CASSVGPIVSETQYF. The CDR3, as DNA: TGTGCCAGCAGCGTAGGGCCCATTGTTAGCGAGACCCAGTACTTC. The V and J genes are TRBV9 and TRBJ2-5; D is uncertain. Germline CDR1 SGDLS, CDR2 YYNGEE. The CDR3 consists of 15 residues. V was clipped by 0 bases and J by 5 bases, with 14 bases between them. Drawing the rest from reference TRBV9 and TRBJ2-5, the complete variable domain is DSGVTQTPKHLITATGQRVTLRCSPRSGDLSVYWYQQSLDQGLQFLIQYYNGEERAKGNILERFSAQQFPDLHSELNLSSLELGDSALYFCASSVGPIVSETQYFGPGTRLLVL.

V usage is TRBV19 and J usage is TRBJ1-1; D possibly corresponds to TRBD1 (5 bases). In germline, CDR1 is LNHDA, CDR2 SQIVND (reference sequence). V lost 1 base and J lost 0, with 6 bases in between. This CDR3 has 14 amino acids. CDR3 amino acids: CASSIGGVNTEAFF. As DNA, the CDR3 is TGTGCCAGTAGTATAGGGGGGGTGAACACTGAAGCTTTCTTT.

The CDR3 DNA reads as TGTGCCACCAGTGCCCGCGGACTAGCGGGAGTTGGGACGCAGTATTTT. As protein: CATSARGLAGVGTQYF. The V and J genes are TRBV24-1 and TRBJ2-3; 13 bases fit TRBD2. The V gene's germline CDR1 is KGHDR and CDR2 SFDVKD. V was clipped by 5 bases and J by 9 bases; unmatched bases: 10. The CDR3 sequence is 16 residues long.

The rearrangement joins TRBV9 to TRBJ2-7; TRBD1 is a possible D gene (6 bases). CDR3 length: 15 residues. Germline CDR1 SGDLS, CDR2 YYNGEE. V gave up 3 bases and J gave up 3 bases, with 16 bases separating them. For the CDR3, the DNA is TGTGCCAGCAGCGAAGGGACACCAAGGGGCTACGAGCAGTACTTC. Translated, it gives CASSEGTPRGYEQYF.

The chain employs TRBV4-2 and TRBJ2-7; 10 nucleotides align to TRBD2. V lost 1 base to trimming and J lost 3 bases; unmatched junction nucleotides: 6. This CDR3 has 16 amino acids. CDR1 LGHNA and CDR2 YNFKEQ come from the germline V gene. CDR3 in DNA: TGTGCCAGCAGCCAAGCAAGCGGGGGGGCCCGCTACGAGCAGTACTTC. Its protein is CASSQASGGARYEQYF.

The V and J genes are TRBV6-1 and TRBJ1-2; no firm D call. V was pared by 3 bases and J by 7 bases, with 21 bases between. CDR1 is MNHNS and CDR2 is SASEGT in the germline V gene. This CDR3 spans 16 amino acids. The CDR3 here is CASSDIPTLSGSGYTF. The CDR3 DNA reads TGTGCCAGCAGTGATATCCCAACACTGTCGGGAAGTGGCTACACCTTC.

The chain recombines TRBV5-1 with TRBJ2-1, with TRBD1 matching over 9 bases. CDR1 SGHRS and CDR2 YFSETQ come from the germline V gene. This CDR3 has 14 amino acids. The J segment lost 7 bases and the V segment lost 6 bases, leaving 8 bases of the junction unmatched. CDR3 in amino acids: CASKLRDRDNEQFF. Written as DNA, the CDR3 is TGCGCCAGCAAATTACGGGACAGGGATAATGAGCAGTTCTTC.

CDR3 loop: CASSLGDSNYGYTF. CDR3 nucleotide sequence: TGTGCCAGCAGCCTTGGGGACTCAAACTATGGCTACACCTTC. This chain links TRBV7-8 with TRBJ1-2, with D perhaps matching TRBD1 (5 bases). The CDR3 covers 14 residues. V was cut by 5 bases and J by 2 bases, with 12 bases left in between. The germline V gene encodes CDR1 SGHVS and CDR2 FQNEAQ.

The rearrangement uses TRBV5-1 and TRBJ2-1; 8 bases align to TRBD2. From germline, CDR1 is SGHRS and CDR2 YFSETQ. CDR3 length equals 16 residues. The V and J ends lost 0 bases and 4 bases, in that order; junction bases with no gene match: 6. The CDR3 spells CASSLGPPSGYNEQFF. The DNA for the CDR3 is TGCGCCAGCAGCTTGGGCCCGCCTAGCGGGTACAATGAGCAGTTCTTC.

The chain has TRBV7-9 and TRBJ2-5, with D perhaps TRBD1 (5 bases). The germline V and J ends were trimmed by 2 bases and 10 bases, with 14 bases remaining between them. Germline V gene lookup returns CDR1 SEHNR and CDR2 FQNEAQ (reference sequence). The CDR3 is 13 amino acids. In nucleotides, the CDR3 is TGTGCCAGCAGCTTAAGTGCAGGGAATAACCAGTACTTC. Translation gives CASSLSAGNNQYF.